The rows below give T cell receptor beta chains drawn from one sample of a study of shared clonotypes between healthy human individuals. Sequencing was performed with immunoSEQ multiplex PCR; in TCRdb, only in-frame clones are kept and a portion is missing. The sample holds fewer than 1.4 million clones; 75% to 80% are singletons and the top ten take more than 0.55%. The source material was memory CD4+ T cells from PBMCs. The receptors stem from a man younger than 30 in good health. Some clones in this sample may be carry-over from other donors' samples. CDR3s include the opening cysteine and the closing phenylalanine or tryptophan. Fields, in order: clone size, J gene, D gene, V gene, CDR3 protein, CDR3 DNA. The D gene is left open where the match is weak. The size entry is marked missing in some rows and otherwise reads once, few, many or a size class.

few TRBJ1-4 NA TRBV5-4 CASGGTQGEKLFF TGTGCCAGCGGGGGGACACAAGGTGAAAAACTGTTTTTT
NA TRBJ2-7 NA TRBV6-5 CASSLNYEQYF TGTGCCAGCAGTCTCAATTACGAGCAGTACTTC
NA TRBJ2-5 TRBD2 TRBV5-4 CASSPGASGQETQYF TGTGCCAGCAGCCCCGGGGCTAGCGGTCAAGAGACCCAGTACTTC
NA TRBJ1-2 NA TRBV5-8 CASSLGGYGYTF TGTGCCAGCAGTTTAGGGGGCTATGGCTACACCTTC
once TRBJ2-4 TRBD1 TRBV29-1 CSVGQGSDIQYF TGCAGCGTGGGACAGGGGTCGGACATTCAGTACTTC
NA TRBJ1-1 NA TRBV11-3 CASSLDGSLNTEAFF TGTGCCAGCAGCTTAGACGGCAGCCTGAACACTGAAGCTTTCTTT
NA TRBJ1-4 NA TRBV6-4 CASRGHYSNEKLFF TGTGCCAGCAGAGGACATTACTCTAATGAAAAACTGTTTTTT
NA TRBJ2-7 NA TRBV6-6 CASSYIGVAVSYEQYF TGTGCCAGCAGTTACATCGGGGTAGCGGTCTCCTACGAGCAGTACTTC
NA TRBJ2-7 TRBD2 TRBV28 CASRSSGPTLLEQYF TGTGCCAGCAGAAGTAGCGGGCCTACCCTTCTCGAGCAGTACTTC
NA TRBJ2-3 TRBD2 TRBV15 CATSLTSGRSTDTQYF TGTGCCACCAGCCTGACTAGCGGGAGGTCAACAGATACGCAGTATTTT
NA TRBJ1-1 NA TRBV5-4 CARDDTYTEAFF TGTGCCAGGGACGACACCTACACTGAAGCTTTCTTT
NA TRBJ2-1 TRBD2 TRBV7-2 CASSWQAGQSYNEQFF TGTGCCAGCAGCTGGCAAGCGGGGCAATCCTACAATGAGCAGTTCTTC
NA TRBJ1-4 NA TRBV6-7 CASVRTGGLWATNEKLFF TGTGCCAGCGTTCGTACGGGGGGCTTATGGGCAACTAATGAAAAACTGTTTTTT
NA TRBJ1-2 NA TRBV28 CASSFGISEDDYTF TGTGCCAGCAGTTTTGGGATCTCGGAGGACGACTACACCTTC